This TCR beta chain was observed in a study of T cell repertoires in cytomegalovirus infection. Study-wide context: Selection of CMV epitopes for the study included recently identified HLA-C-restricted and well-studied HLA-B-restricted ones. Matching HLA type, along with CMV infection, was indicated by public TCR beta signatures.

This clonotype has a handful of counts. Its antigen is still unknown. Each CDR3 protein is one row after TCRdb ran MiXCR on the reads. The data hold a few hundred thousand distinct CDR3 sequences, with around 40% observed a single time. General study results and limits: Pooled public TCR beta family frequency picked out CMV carriers with the relevant HLA.

The V gene lost 7 bases and the J gene lost 4 bases, with 11 bases spanning the gap. This CDR3 is built from 13 residues. The clonotype was recovered from a human donor in good health (CMV status not recorded). Some clones in this sample may be carry-over from other donors' samples. V gene TRBV12-3 or TRBV12-4 combines with J gene TRBJ2-1, with unresolved D. The starting material was cultured PBMCs, obtained from culture after CMV antigen stimulation. The CDR3 is CASKTLSYNEQFF. The CDR3 DNA reads as TGTGCCAGCAAGACACTATCGTACAATGAGCAGTTCTTC.